The clone carrying this TCR beta chain was recorded a few times. What it recognizes is unknown. This sample was taken from a study of Ad26.COV2.S vaccination and SARS-CoV-2 variants. Study-level information: Vaccine-arm donor from the placebo-controlled COV1001 Ad26.COV2.S trial.

Study-level findings and limits: Spike-specific TCR breadth in vaccine recipients exceeded that seen in placebo recipients.

Sequencing used immunoSEQ multiplex PCR; TCRdb keeps in-frame clones, though not all of them. The table has 430,000 or so clones, 85% to 90% seen once. Described treatment: 19 received Ad26.COV2.S at low or high dose, single or two shots; several received placebo; per-sample allocation not given. It was on day 63 after the first vaccine or placebo injection that samples were taken. The CDR3 totals 16 residues. Germline values: CDR1 MGHRA, CDR2 YSYEKL. V dropped 3 bases and J dropped 1; count of bases not matched to a gene: 8. Sequencing used peripheral blood, obtained in a trial of Ad26.COV2.S vaccine versus placebo. This receptor was obtained from a person between 18 and 59 years old who received the Ad26.COV2.S COVID-19 vaccine or a placebo. The chain is built from TRBV4-1 and TRBJ2-7, with 8 positions matching TRBD1. CDR3 sequence reads: CASSHLGRDRSYEQYF. As DNA, the CDR3 is TGCGCCAGCAGCCATTTAGGTCGGGACAGGTCCTACGAGCAGTACTTC.